The 21 T cell receptor beta chains given below trace back to one sample, sequenced in a study of cytomegalovirus exposure and HLA in healthy donors. Primers for the PCR totalled 60 Vbeta and 13 Jbeta. Sequencing was performed with immunoSEQ multiplex PCR; in TCRdb, only in-frame clones are kept and a portion is missing. The profile covers about 120,000 clones, with approximately 78% appearing a single time and just under 6.5% taken by the ten largest. The sequencing input was PBMCs. The receptors originated from a woman between 40 and 50 years old in good health and CMV-seronegative.

The genes are TRBV5-1 and TRBJ2-1; D unresolved. The ends were cut back, 4 bases at V and 6 bases at J, with 11 bases in the middle. Per the germline V gene, CDR1 is SGHRS and CDR2 is YFSETQ. The CDR3 has 13 amino acids. The CDR3 nucleotides are TGCGCCAGCAGCCCTGTTTTTCTCAATGAGCAGTTCTTC. Translated: CASSPVFLNEQFF.

The chain recombines TRBV4-3 with TRBJ2-6, with 7 nucleotides matching TRBD1. The CDR3 runs 18 residues. Trimming at V came to 1 base and at J to 2 bases, leaving 8 bases not matched to a gene. Germline CDR1 reads LGHNA; CDR2 reads YSLEER. In nucleotides, the CDR3 is TGCGCCAGCAGCCAAGCCCTTCTGACAGGGACTGGGGCCAACGTCCTGACTTTC. Its protein is CASSQALLTGTGANVLTF.

The V and J genes are TRBV5-1 and TRBJ2-7; TRBD1 aligns across 9 bases. Germline-derived CDR1 and CDR2 are SGHRS and YFSETQ. The CDR3 consists of 15 residues. Trimming cost V 4 bases and J 2 bases; bases outside gene matches: 7. CDR3 sequence (DNA): TGCGCCAGCAGCGCCCTGGGACAGGGAACCTACGAGCAGTACTTC. It encodes CASSALGQGTYEQYF. The full variable domain, rest sourced from reference TRBV5-1 and TRBJ2-7, is KAGVTQTPRYLIKTRGQQVTLSCSPISGHRSVSWYQQTPGQGLQFLFEYFSETQRNKGNFPGRFSGRQFSNSRSEMNVSTLELGDSALYLCASSALGQGTYEQYFGPGTRLTVT.

The rearrangement uses TRBV9 and TRBJ2-1; weak D call: TRBD1 (5 bases). CDR1 is SGDLS and CDR2 is YYNGEE in the germline V gene. This CDR3 is built from 15 residues. Deletions cut 0 bases from V and 3 bases from J, with 10 bases between. Here the CDR3 reads CASSVGSGLYNEQFF. CDR3 nucleotide sequence: TGTGCCAGCAGCGTAGGGTCAGGGCTCTACAATGAGCAGTTCTTC.

The chain joins TRBV6-6 to TRBJ2-5; D uncertain. CDR1 is MNHNY, CDR2 SVGAGI, per germline (reference sequence). The CDR3 loop spans 13 amino acids. Trimming took off 6 bases at V and 5 bases at J, with 13 bases between the two ends. Here the CDR3 reads CASSLTVWETQYF. CDR3 in DNA: TGTGCCAGCAGCCTTACGGTTTGGGAGACCCAGTACTTC.

The V and J genes are TRBV28 and TRBJ1-2, with unresolved D. CDR3 size: 13 residues. Trimming took off 3 bases at V and 5 bases at J, with 10 bases between the two ends. From germline, CDR1 is MDHEN and CDR2 SYDVKM. CDR3 residues: CASSLETSYGYTF. CDR3 in DNA: TGTGCCAGCAGTTTGGAGACGAGTTATGGCTACACCTTC.

DNA for the CDR3: TGTGCCAGCAGATCTCTAGGGGGGGAGGGCTACGAGCAGTACTTC. Residues: CASRSLGGEGYEQYF. The genes are TRBV27 and TRBJ2-7; TRBD2 might be the D (7 bases). The CDR3 is 15 residues long. CDR1 is MNHEY and CDR2 is SMNVEV in the germline V gene (reference sequence). V was trimmed by 6 bases and J by 3 bases, leaving 18 bases between them.

With regard to this clone: The sample carries other DNA sequences with the same CDR3. This sequence joins TRBV4-1 and TRBJ2-1, with D possibly TRBD1 on 6 matching bases. The CDR3 length is 16 residues. V dropped 0 bases and J dropped 2 bases, with 11 bases sitting between them. CDR1 and CDR2 from the germline V gene are MGHRA and YSYEKL. CDR3 DNA sequence: TGCGCCAGCAGCCAAGATCGGGCAGGGGCCTACAATGAGCAGTTCTTC. It encodes CASSQDRAGAYNEQFF.

This chain joins TRBV9 and TRBJ2-7; 9 bases fit TRBD1. The CDR3 has 15 residues. CDR1 SGDLS and CDR2 YYNGEE come from the germline V gene. V was clipped by 3 bases and J by 2 bases; unmatched bases: 6. CDR3 in DNA: TGTGCCAGCAGCGGCGGGGACAGGGCAACCTACGAGCAGTACTTC. Protein product: CASSGGDRATYEQYF. The full variable domain, completed using reference TRBV9 and TRBJ2-7, is DSGVTQTPKHLITATGQRVTLRCSPRSGDLSVYWYQQSLDQGLQFLIQYYNGEERAKGNILERFSAQQFPDLHSELNLSSLELGDSALYFCASSGGDRATYEQYFGPGTRLTVT.

The V call is TRBV4-3, the J call TRBJ1-1, with TRBD1 matching over 7 bases. The germline V gene has CDR1 LGHNA and CDR2 YSLEER. V lost 0 bases to trimming and J lost 3 bases; unmatched junction nucleotides: 13. There are 18 residues in the CDR3. The CDR3 coding sequence is TGCGCCAGCAGCCAAGATGGAGATGGAGGGGGCGTTTACACTGAAGCTTTCTTT. It encodes CASSQDGDGGGVYTEAFF.

The rearrangement links TRBV28 to TRBJ1-6; the D gene is possibly TRBD1 (5 bases). The CDR3 extends over 16 amino acids. V lost 5 bases to trimming and J lost 8 bases, with 19 bases between them. Germline-derived CDR1 and CDR2 are MDHEN and SYDVKM. The CDR3 reads CASSLRTSPIHSPLHF. Here the CDR3 DNA reads TGTGCCAGCAGTCTCCGGACATCCCCCATACATTCACCCCTCCACTTT.

J is TRBJ1-3 and V is TRBV6-1; D unresolved. The CDR3 is made up of 12 amino acids. Germline CDR1 MNHNS, CDR2 SASEGT. V lost 8 bases to trimming and J lost 3 bases, with 8 bases between them. CDR3 sequence: CASRELGNTIYF. The CDR3 bases are TGTGCCAGCCGGGAACTTGGAAACACCATATATTTT.

This clone has only a few counts. This chain connects TRBV5-7 to TRBJ1-4; D is ambiguous. TRBV5-7 is flagged as an ORF with uncertain function. Deletions cut 7 bases from V and 9 bases from J, with 16 bases between. The CDR3 extends over 13 amino acids. The CDR3 DNA reads TGTGCCAGCCTGACCCGTCTCAGGAAAAAACTGTTTTTT. It yields the protein CASLTRLRKKLFF.

This clone was seen more than once but under ten times. The chain combines TRBV7-3 with TRBJ1-5; possibly TRBD1 for D (6 bases). V was trimmed by 8 bases and J by 4 bases, leaving 12 bases between them. CDR3 length: 13 residues. Germline CDR1 SGHTA, CDR2 FQGTGA. Here the CDR3 reads CASGTGPNQPQHF. CDR3 nucleotides: TGTGCCAGCGGCACAGGGCCTAATCAGCCCCAGCATTTT. Full variable domain (remainder filled in from reference TRBV7-3 and TRBJ1-5): GAGVSQTPSNKVTEKGKYVELRCDPISGHTALYWYRQSLGQGPEFLIYFQGTGAADDSGLPNDRFFAVRPEGSVSTLKIQRTERGDSAVYLCASGTGPNQPQHFGDGTRLSIL.

V and J are TRBV2 and TRBJ1-2; 9 nucleotides agree with TRBD1. CDR1 is SNHLY, CDR2 FYNNEI, per germline. V shed 0 bases and J 6 bases; nucleotides not matched to a gene: 2. The CDR3 runs 14 residues. In nucleotides, the CDR3 is TGTGCCAGCAGTGAAGCTAGGACAGGGGATGGCTACACCTTC. As protein: CASSEARTGDGYTF.

The genes are TRBV2 and TRBJ2-7, with D possibly TRBD2 on 6 matching bases. The V end lost 6 bases, the J end lost 2 bases, and 17 bases lay between the germline ends. Per germline, CDR1 SNHLY and CDR2 FYNNEI. This CDR3 has 15 amino acids. The CDR3 DNA reads as TGTGCCAGCAGAGAAAACCCGACTAGTGCCTACGAGCAGTACTTC. It yields the protein CASRENPTSAYEQYF.

The genes are TRBV27 and TRBJ2-7; 10 nucleotides line up with TRBD2. Trimming removed 6 bases from V and 2 bases from J; junction bases left unmatched: 10. Germline lookup yields CDR1 MNHEY and CDR2 SMNVEV (reference sequence). The CDR3 is 16 amino acids. The CDR3 DNA reads as TGTGCCAGCAGCCCCAACGGACTAGCGGCTACCTACGAGCAGTACTTC. It is translated as CASSPNGLAATYEQYF.

This clone showed up just once. J is TRBJ2-7 and V is TRBV5-1; D possibly corresponds to TRBD2 (5 bases). The V gene lost 0 bases and the J gene lost 1 base, with 5 bases spanning the gap. Germline CDR1 is SGHRS and CDR2 is YFSETQ. The CDR3 is made up of 13 amino acids. CDR3: CASSLAGSYEQYF. In DNA, the CDR3 is TGCGCCAGCAGCTTGGCGGGGTCCTACGAGCAGTACTTC.

J is TRBJ2-3 and V is TRBV27; D remains unclear. V was shortened by 6 bases and J by 0 bases, with 7 bases between the two germline ends. The germline V gene has CDR1 MNHEY and CDR2 SMNVEV (reference sequence). This CDR3 comprises 13 residues. CDR3 sequence (DNA): TGTGCCAGCAGGTCCACTAGCACAGATACGCAGTATTTT. Protein product: CASRSTSTDTQYF.

This chain links TRBV28 with TRBJ2-7, with 7 bases fitting TRBD1. The CDR3 loop spans 16 amino acids. The J segment lost 2 bases and the V segment lost 1 base, leaving 8 bases of the junction unmatched. Germline values: CDR1 MDHEN, CDR2 SYDVKM. Here the CDR3 DNA reads TGTGCCAGCAGTTTATACAGGGGCGGCCGCACCTACGAGCAGTACTTC. Its protein is CASSLYRGGRTYEQYF.

As concerns this clone: One end of the junction is discordant with germline, which a read error may explain. This chain uses TRBV7-9 with TRBJ1-1; D uncertain. Germline V lookup: CDR1 SEHNR, CDR2 FQNEAQ (reference sequence). The CDR3 sequence is 11 residues long. This CDR3 is CSSSQNTEAFF. Here the CDR3 DNA reads TGTTCCAGCAGCCAGAACACTGAAGCTTTCTTT.